Listed below are T cell receptor beta chains from one sample, sequenced in a study of shared clonotypes between healthy human individuals. Measured with immunoSEQ multiplex PCR; TCRdb has only the in-frame clones, and not every one. The table records about 1 million clones, about 75% of them present only once. The sequencing input was memory CD4+ T cells sorted from blood. The receptors shown here come from a man younger than 35 in good health. Each CDR3 is given with its conserved first and last residue. A D gene is named only where the DNA matches it firmly. Expanded clones get a size class; other rows say once, few or many, or leave the size out.

v_call,d_call,cdr3_length,clone_size,j_call,cdr3_nt,cdr3_aa
TRBV29-1,NA,11,NA,TRBJ2-7,TGCAGCGTCGCTGACACCTACGAGCAGTACTTC,CSVADTYEQYF
TRBV28,NA,11,NA,TRBJ2-1,TGTGCCAGCACCCGGTATAGCGAGCAGTTCTTC,CASTRYSEQFF
TRBV5-1,TRBD1,15,NA,TRBJ2-7,TGCGCCAGCAGCTTAGGGGGCGCCGGGTCCTACGAGCAGTACTTC,CASSLGGAGSYEQYF
TRBV2,NA,12,few,TRBJ2-7,TGTGCCAGCAGTGGGGGGTTTCGCGAGCAGTACTTC,CASSGGFREQYF
TRBV6-5,TRBD2,14,NA,TRBJ2-7,TGTGCCAGCATGTACGGGACTAGCGGCTACGAGCAGTACTTC,CASMYGTSGYEQYF
TRBV4-3,NA,14,once,TRBJ2-2,TGCGCCAGCAGCCAAGATCCAGAAATCGGGGAGCTGTTTTTT,CASSQDPEIGELFF
TRBV7-9,TRBD1,16,few,TRBJ2-7,TGTGCCAGCAGCTTAGAGGAGACAGGGGTTTTCTACGAGCAGTACTTC,CASSLEETGVFYEQYF
TRBV5-6,NA,12,few,TRBJ2-3,TGTGCCAGCAGCTTGCAGACAGATACGCAGTATTTT,CASSLQTDTQYF
TRBV7-2,NA,16,many,TRBJ2-2,TGTGCCAGCAGCCTCGGGGCCGCTATTGGGGTCGGGGAGCTGTTTTTT,CASSLGAAIGVGELFF
TRBV5-1,TRBD1,16,NA,TRBJ2-5,TGCGCCAGCAGCTTGGCCCGGGACAGCAACCAAGAGACCCAGTACTTC,CASSLARDSNQETQYF
TRBV6-6,TRBD2,15,many,TRBJ2-1,TGTGCCAGCAGTTACTCGACTAGCGGGTACAATGAGCAGTTCTTC,CASSYSTSGYNEQFF
TRBV6-5,TRBD2,15,few,TRBJ2-2,TGTGCCAGCAGTGACTCGGGGGGGAACACCGGGGAGCTGTTTTTT,CASSDSGGNTGELFF
TRBV29-1,TRBD2,17,NA,TRBJ2-3,TGCAGCGTTGAAGATAGGGGACTAGCGGGAATGACAGATACGCAGTATTTT,CSVEDRGLAGMTDTQYF
TRBV28,TRBD1,16,NA,TRBJ1-1,TGTGCCAGCAGTTCCCGGGACAGGGGACCCAAGACTGAAGCTTTCTTT,CASSSRDRGPKTEAFF
TRBV7-2,NA,14,NA,TRBJ2-2,TGTGCCAGCGCGACAGAATCCAACACCGGGGAGCTGTTTTTT,CASATESNTGELFF
TRBV29-1,NA,15,NA,TRBJ2-1,TGCAGCGTTGGGACCTCTACATACACCTACAATGAGCAGTTCTTC,CSVGTSTYTYNEQFF
TRBV6-1,NA,16,NA,TRBJ1-6,TGTGCCAGCAGTGCTCCTCCGGCAGGGTCGAATTCACCCCTCCACTTT,CASSAPPAGSNSPLHF
TRBV21-1,NA,13,NA,TRBJ1-1,TGTGCCAGCAGCGACATACAGGGGGCTGAAGCTTTCTTT,CASSDIQGAEAFF
TRBV18,TRBD1,14,NA,TRBJ1-1,TGTGCCAGCTCGCCGGGACAGGGAAATGCTGAAGCTTTCTTT,CASSPGQGNAEAFF
TRBV7-9,NA,14,NA,TRBJ1-1,TGTGCCAGCAGCTCTGGGACATCGCACACTGAAGCTTTCTTT,CASSSGTSHTEAFF
TRBV2,NA,13,NA,TRBJ2-7,TGTGCCAGCAGTGGAGGGGAGTTCTACGAGCAGTACTTC,CASSGGEFYEQYF
TRBV5-5,NA,16,NA,TRBJ2-6,TGTGCCAGCAGCTTGGGCCCAGTATCTGGGGCCAACGTCCTGACTTTC,CASSLGPVSGANVLTF
TRBV18,TRBD1,14,NA,TRBJ2-7,TGTGCCAGCTCCCCCAGTGGACAGGGCGGCGAGCAGTACTTC,CASSPSGQGGEQYF
TRBV29-1,NA,12,NA,TRBJ2-7,TGCAGCGTTGTTCGGGGATCCCGCGAGCAGTACTTC,CSVVRGSREQYF
TRBV11-2,TRBD2,15,few,TRBJ2-1,TGTGCCAGCAGCTGGGGGGGTCCTGCTTACAATGAGCAGTTCTTC,CASSWGGPAYNEQFF
TRBV5-1,TRBD1,13,NA,TRBJ1-1,TGCGCCAGCAGCCCAGACAGGGCCGCTGAAGCTTTCTTT,CASSPDRAAEAFF
TRBV30,TRBD1,14,NA,TRBJ1-6,TGTGCCTGGAGCAGGGGGGAATATAATTCACCCCTCCACTTT,CAWSRGEYNSPLHF
TRBV29-1,TRBD1,14,many,TRBJ2-7,TGCAGCGTTGCTCCGGGACAGGGACCCTACGAGCAGTACTTC,CSVAPGQGPYEQYF
TRBV29-1,TRBD1,13,NA,TRBJ1-2,TGCAGCGATGTAGGACAGGGAAACTATGGCTACACCTTC,CSDVGQGNYGYTF
TRBV2,TRBD1,15,NA,TRBJ2-1,TGTGCCAGCAGTGCGGACAGGGGCTCCTACAATGAGCAGTTCTTC,CASSADRGSYNEQFF
TRBV15,NA,20,NA,TRBJ2-6,TGTGCCACCAGCAGAGAACTAGGGCGGACAGCAGGCTCTGGGGCCAACGTCCTGACTTTC,CATSRELGRTAGSGANVLTF
TRBV7-9,NA,19,NA,TRBJ1-4,TGTGCCAGCAGCTTAGGTCACAGCATCAATTTGGGGACTAATGAAAAACTGTTTTTT,CASSLGHSINLGTNEKLFF
TRBV6-1,NA,12,many,TRBJ1-3,TGTGCCACACAGGGTGGTGGAAACACCATATATTTT,CATQGGGNTIYF
TRBV6-1,NA,14,NA,TRBJ1-2,TGTGCCAGCAGTCTACCGGGAACTAACTATGGCTACACCTTC,CASSLPGTNYGYTF
TRBV14,TRBD2,15,NA,TRBJ2-7,TGTGCCAGCAGCCAGACTAGCGGGAGATCCTACGAGCAGTACTTC,CASSQTSGRSYEQYF
TRBV6-1,NA,17,NA,TRBJ1-5,TGTGCCAGCAGTGAAGCGCTCATCGGGGGCTCCGGGCAGCCCCAGCATTTT,CASSEALIGGSGQPQHF
TRBV13,NA,14,NA,TRBJ1-1,TGTGCCAGCAGCCGACGGGTCCAACGGGCTGAAGCTTTCTTT,CASSRRVQRAEAFF
TRBV28,TRBD1,16,NA,TRBJ1-6,TGTGCCAGCAATCCCCCCGGAAGGGGACAGGGATCACCCCTCCACTTT,CASNPPGRGQGSPLHF
TRBV11-2,NA,16,NA,TRBJ2-7,TGTGCCAGCAGCTTGATACCGGGGAGACGCTCCTACGAGCAGTACTTC,CASSLIPGRRSYEQYF
TRBV11-3,TRBD2,17,NA,TRBJ2-5,TGTGCCAGCAGCGCCCGGGGGCTAGCGGGACACGAAGAGACCCAGTACTTC,CASSARGLAGHEETQYF